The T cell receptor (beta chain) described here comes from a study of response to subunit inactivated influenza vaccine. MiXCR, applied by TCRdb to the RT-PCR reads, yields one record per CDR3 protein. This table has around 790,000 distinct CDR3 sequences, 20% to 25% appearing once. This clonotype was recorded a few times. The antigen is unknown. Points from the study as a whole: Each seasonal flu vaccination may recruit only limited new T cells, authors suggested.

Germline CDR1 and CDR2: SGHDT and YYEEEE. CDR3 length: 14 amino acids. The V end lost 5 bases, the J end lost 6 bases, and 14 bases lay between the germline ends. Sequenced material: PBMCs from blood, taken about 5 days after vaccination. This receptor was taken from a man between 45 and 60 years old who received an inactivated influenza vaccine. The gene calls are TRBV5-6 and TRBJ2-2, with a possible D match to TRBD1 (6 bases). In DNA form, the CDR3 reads TGTGCCAGCAGTCGACAGGTGTTTCCCGGGGAGCTGTTTTTT. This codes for CASSRQVFPGELFF.